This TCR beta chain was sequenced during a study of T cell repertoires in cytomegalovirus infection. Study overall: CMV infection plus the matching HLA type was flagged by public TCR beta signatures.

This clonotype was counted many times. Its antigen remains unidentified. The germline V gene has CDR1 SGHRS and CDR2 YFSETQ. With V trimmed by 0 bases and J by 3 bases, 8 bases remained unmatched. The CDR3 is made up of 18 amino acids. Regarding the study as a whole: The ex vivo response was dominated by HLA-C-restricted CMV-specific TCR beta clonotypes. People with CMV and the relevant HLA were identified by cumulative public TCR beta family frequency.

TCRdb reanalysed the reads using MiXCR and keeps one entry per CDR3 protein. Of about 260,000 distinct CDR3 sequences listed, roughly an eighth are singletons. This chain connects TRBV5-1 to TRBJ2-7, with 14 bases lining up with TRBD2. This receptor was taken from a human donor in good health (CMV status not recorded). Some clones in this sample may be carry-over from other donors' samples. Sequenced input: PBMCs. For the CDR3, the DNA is TGCGCCAGCAGCTTGGTACCCGGGACTAGCGGGAGTAGCTACGAGCAGTACTTC. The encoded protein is CASSLVPGTSGSSYEQYF. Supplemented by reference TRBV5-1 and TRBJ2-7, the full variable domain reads KAGVTQTPRYLIKTRGQQVTLSCSPISGHRSVSWYQQTPGQGLQFLFEYFSETQRNKGNFPGRFSGRQFSNSRSEMNVSTLELGDSALYLCASSLVPGTSGSSYEQYFGPGTRLTVT.